The T cell receptor beta chain under discussion was sequenced for a study of T-cell reconstitution after alpha-beta-depleted transplantation in children. This clonotype was counted at least ten times. Unique molecular identifiers were used to barcode this TCRbeta library. TCRdb processed the PCR reads anew with MiXCR; each CDR3 protein has one entry. The sample carries about 110,000 distinct CDR3 sequences, 10% recorded once. From germline, CDR1 is MNHEY and CDR2 SVGAGI. The V and J ends lost 0 bases and 4 bases respectively, with 10 bases between them. CDR3 length: 15 residues. The sequence came from a human donor who donated a stem cell graft to a child with acute lymphoblastic leukemia. This sample comprised PBMCs from the stem cell graft donor, obtained from the stem cell graft. This sequence joins TRBV6-5 and TRBJ1-3; D uncertain. The CDR3, as DNA: TGTGCCAGCAGTTACTCGTGGGCGCGAGGAAACACCATATATTTT. This codes for CASSYSWARGNTIYF.